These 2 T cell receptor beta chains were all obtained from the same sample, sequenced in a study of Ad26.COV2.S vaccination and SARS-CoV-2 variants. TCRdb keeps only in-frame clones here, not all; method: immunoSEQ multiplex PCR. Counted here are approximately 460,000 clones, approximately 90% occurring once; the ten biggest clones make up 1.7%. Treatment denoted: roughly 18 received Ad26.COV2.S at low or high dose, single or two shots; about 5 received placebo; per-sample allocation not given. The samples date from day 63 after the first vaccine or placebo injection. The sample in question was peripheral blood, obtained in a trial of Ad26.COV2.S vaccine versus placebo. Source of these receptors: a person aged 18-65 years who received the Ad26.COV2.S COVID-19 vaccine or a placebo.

CDR3: CASSPGQGGYTF. CDR3 DNA sequence: TGCGCCAGCAGCCCCGGACAGGGAGGCTACACCTTC. The V call is TRBV5-1, the J call TRBJ1-2; 8 bases line up with TRBD1. Germline loops: CDR1 SGHRS, CDR2 YFSETQ. The CDR3 sequence is 12 residues long. V dropped 4 bases and J dropped 8; count of bases not matched to a gene: 4.

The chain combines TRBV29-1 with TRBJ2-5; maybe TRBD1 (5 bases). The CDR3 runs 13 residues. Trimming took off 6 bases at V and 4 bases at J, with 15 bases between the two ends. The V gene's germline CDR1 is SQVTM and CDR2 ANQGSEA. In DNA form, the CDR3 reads TGCAGCGTGCCGACAGATGCCTCAGAGACCCAGTACTTC. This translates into CSVPTDASETQYF.